Below, 14 T cell receptor beta chains from the same sample are listed, as sequenced in a study of T cells after yellow fever vaccination. TCRdb ran MiXCR on the 5' RACE reads and lists one entry per CDR3 protein. The sample records a few hundred thousand distinct CDR3 sequences, about 8.7% being singletons. Sample: PBMCs, taken on the day of the first yellow fever vaccination. The receptor set was obtained from a young man who received the YFV17D yellow fever vaccine.

This clonotype was observed a few times. The V call is TRBV11-2, the J call TRBJ2-3; TRBD2 aligns across 9 bases. V shed 7 bases, J shed 2 bases, and the junction held 7 bases outside the gene matches. This CDR3 spans 15 amino acids. Germline assignment: CDR1 SGHAT and CDR2 FQNNGV. As DNA, the CDR3 is TGTGCCAGCAAGTGGAGCGGGAGGCCCACAGATACGCAGTATTTT. Residues: CASKWSGRPTDTQYF.

V is TRBV7-2 and J is TRBJ1-2; 8 bases are shared with TRBD1. In germline, CDR1 is SGHTA, CDR2 FQGNSA. V was clipped by 4 bases and J by 2 bases; unmatched bases: 3. This CDR3 comprises 14 residues. CDR3 amino acids: CASSSWTGNYGYTF. The CDR3 nucleotides read TGTGCCAGCAGCTCATGGACAGGGAACTATGGCTACACCTTC.

This chain uses TRBV3-1 with TRBJ2-5, with 10 bases matching TRBD1. The CDR3 covers 15 residues. Germline V CDR1 and CDR2: LGHDT, YNNKEL (reference sequence). Germline trimming cut 11 bases from V and 4 bases from J; bases unmatched to any gene: 13. This CDR3 reads CACCQEDRGPETQYF. Here the CDR3 DNA reads TGTGCCTGCTGCCAAGAAGACAGGGGGCCAGAGACCCAGTACTTC.

A few counts support this clonotype. The chain recombines TRBV7-2 with TRBJ2-4, with a tentative D call TRBD1 (5 bases). V was trimmed by 5 bases and J by 10 bases, leaving 24 bases between them. The germline V gene has CDR1 SGHTA and CDR2 FQGNSA. The CDR3 is 16 amino acids. The CDR3 sequence: CASSDQGPPLAPIQYF. Written as DNA, the CDR3 is TGTGCCAGCAGCGACCAGGGTCCGCCCCTGGCCCCTATTCAGTACTTC.

This clonotype has more than one count but fewer than ten. This chain connects TRBV9 to TRBJ1-5; the D gene is possibly TRBD1 (5 bases). This CDR3 has 13 amino acids. CDR1 and CDR2 (germline): SGDLS, YYNGEE. Trimming removed 0 bases at V and 11 bases at J, with 12 bases between. DNA for the CDR3: TGTGCCAGCAGCGTAGGGGGGTTGGGAGCCCAGCATTTT. Its translation: CASSVGGLGAQHF.

At least ten counts were recorded for this clonotype. The chain uses TRBV4-3 and TRBJ2-3; the match to TRBD2 covers 16 bases. The CDR3 is 17 amino acids. V trimming: 0 bases; J trimming: 6 bases; junction bases outside the gene matches: 3. Germline V gene data show CDR1 as LGHNA and CDR2 as YSLEER. CDR3 in amino acids: CASSQEGLAGGSDTQYF. The CDR3 DNA reads as TGCGCCAGCAGCCAAGAGGGACTAGCGGGGGGGAGCGATACGCAGTATTTT.

This chain joins TRBV4-1 and TRBJ2-3; D remains ambiguous. This CDR3 has 15 residues. Per the germline V gene, CDR1 is MGHRA and CDR2 is YSYEKL. The V end lost 4 bases, the J end lost 0 bases, and 11 bases lay between the germline ends. This chain's CDR3 is CASSPRYVSTDTQYF. The CDR3 nucleotides are TGCGCCAGCAGCCCAAGATACGTAAGCACAGATACGCAGTATTTT.

The chain employs TRBV2 and TRBJ2-2, with D tentatively TRBD1 or TRBD2 (5 bases each). V lost 11 bases, J lost 4 bases, and 17 bases lay in between. The CDR3 spans 14 residues. CDR1 and CDR2 from the germline V gene are SNHLY and FYNNEI. CDR3 residues: CAGSQGRGTGELFF. The CDR3, as DNA: TGTGCCGGGTCCCAGGGTCGGGGCACCGGGGAGCTGTTTTTT.

This clonotype was detected many times. This chain connects TRBV11-2 to TRBJ2-5; 7 bases line up with TRBD1. V lost 7 bases to trimming and J lost 4 bases; unmatched junction nucleotides: 6. The CDR3 length is 13 residues. Germline lookup yields CDR1 SGHAT and CDR2 FQNNGV. The CDR3 loop is CASTIRQGETQYF. DNA for the CDR3: TGTGCCAGCACCATTAGACAGGGAGAGACCCAGTACTTC.

Remarks on this clonotype: Because it lacks the conserved phenylalanine or tryptophan at the end, this CDR3 is likely a read error. This chain uses TRBV20-1 with TRBJ2-7, with 8 bases matching TRBD1. The junction had 5 bases not matched to a gene; V was cut back by 1 base and J by 3 bases. Germline values: CDR1 DFQATT, CDR2 SNEGSKA (reference sequence). This CDR3 is 14 amino acids long. DNA of the CDR3: TGCAGTGCTAGAGCCGCCACAGGGGGCTACGAGCAGTACGCC. Amino acids: CSARAATGGYEQYA.

The chain combines TRBV30 with TRBJ2-3, with TRBD1 matching over 10 bases. CDR1 and CDR2 from the germline V gene are GTSNPN and SVGIG (reference sequence). The length of the CDR3 is 17 residues. Trimming removed 2 bases from V and 4 bases from J; junction bases left unmatched: 12. The CDR3 sequence: CAWSPGPGQGRSDTQYF. In DNA, the CDR3 is TGTGCCTGGAGTCCGGGACCGGGACAGGGGAGATCAGATACGCAGTATTTT. Combining the CDR3 with reference TRBV30 and TRBJ2-3 gives the whole variable domain SQTIHQWPATLVQPVGSPLSLECTVEGTSNPNLYWYRQAAGRGLQLLFYSVGIGQISSEVPQNLSASRPQDRQFILSSKKLLLSDSGFYLCAWSPGPGQGRSDTQYFGPGTRLTVL.

A word on this clonotype: Germline and junction disagree at one end, which may indicate a read error. The chain recombines TRBV28 with TRBJ1-1, with D hard to call. The length of the CDR3 is 13 residues. CDR1 is MDHEN and CDR2 is SYDVKM in the germline V gene. The CDR3 region is CTSSRHENTEAFF. CDR3 coding DNA: TGTACCAGCAGCCGCCATGAGAACACTGAAGCTTTCTTT.

This clonotype was seen ten or more times. V usage is TRBV6-2 or TRBV6-3 and J usage is TRBJ2-7, with D perhaps being TRBD1 or TRBD2 (5 bases each). Germline loops: CDR1 MNHEY, CDR2 SVGEGT. Trimming pared 2 bases from V and 5 bases from J, leaving 10 bases between. The CDR3 has 13 amino acids. CDR3 sequence reads: CASSYRGADEQYF. As DNA, the CDR3 is TGTGCCAGCAGTTACAGGGGAGCGGACGAGCAGTACTTC.

V gene TRBV20-1 combines with J gene TRBJ2-1; 12 nucleotides align to TRBD2. The length of the CDR3 is 14 residues. V lost 5 bases and J lost 9; bases outside the gene matches: 8. Germline assignment: CDR1 DFQATT and CDR2 SNEGSKA (reference sequence). Here the CDR3 DNA reads TGCAGTGCTTTTCCTAGCGGGGGGGCTAGTGAGCAGTTCTTC. Its protein product is CSAFPSGGASEQFF.